The 31 T cell receptor beta chains below were found in one sample sequenced in a study of memory CD4+ T cells and cytomegalovirus serostatus. The method was immunoSEQ multiplex PCR; TCRdb's version includes in-frame clones alone and lacks a portion of them. In the table there are approximately 23,000 clones, 60% to 80% of which are singletons. Single viable CD3+CD4+CD8-CD45RO+ cells were sorted as the memory CD4+ T cells. Source material: memory CD4+ T cells from blood. The receptor source for this set is an adult in good health and CMV-seronegative.

This clone has only one observation. This chain links TRBV7-7 with TRBJ2-2; tentative D call: TRBD2 (5 bases). Per the germline V gene, CDR1 is SSHAT and CDR2 is FNYEAQ (reference sequence). CDR3 length: 14 residues. Trimming removed 3 bases at V and 6 bases at J, with 11 bases between. This CDR3 is CASSFRLGAGELFF. CDR3 nucleotides: TGTGCCAGCAGCTTCCGACTGGGAGCCGGGGAGCTGTTTTTT.

The rearrangement joins TRBV7-2 to TRBJ2-7; D is possibly TRBD1 or TRBD2 (5 bases each). This CDR3 comprises 15 residues. Trimming shortened V by 6 bases and J by 2 bases, and 17 bases separated the two germline ends. Germline lookup yields CDR1 SGHTA and CDR2 FQGNSA. The CDR3 region is CASSPGTSLPYEQYF. The CDR3 DNA reads as TGTGCCAGCAGTCCCGGGACCTCGCTTCCCTACGAGCAGTACTTC.

This rearrangement joins TRBV7-9 to TRBJ1-1; no clear D. The CDR3 extends over 15 amino acids. CDR1 is SEHNR, CDR2 FQNEAQ, per germline (reference sequence). The ends were cut back, 3 bases at V and 0 bases at J, with 11 bases in the middle. The CDR3 DNA reads TGTGCCAGCAGCTTTTACTCAATCCTGAACACTGAAGCTTTCTTT. Translation: CASSFYSILNTEAFF.

The chain joins TRBV11-2 to TRBJ1-3; D ambiguous. The CDR3 extends over 18 amino acids. The V gene lost 0 bases and the J gene lost 0 bases, with 15 bases spanning the gap. CDR1 SGHAT and CDR2 FQNNGV come from the germline V gene. The chain's CDR3 is CASSLESYLISSGNTIYF. DNA for the CDR3: TGTGCCAGCAGCTTAGAGTCTTACTTAATAAGCTCTGGAAACACCATATATTTT.

This clone has more than one count but fewer than ten. The genes are TRBV5-5 and TRBJ1-1; TRBD1 matches 7 bases. The CDR3 spans 15 residues. Germline V gives CDR1 SGHKS, CDR2 YYEKEE (reference sequence). The V and J ends lost 2 bases and 0 bases, in that order; junction bases with no gene match: 4. The CDR3 sequence: CASSFPGTVNTEAFF. The CDR3 DNA follows: TGTGCCAGCAGCTTCCCCGGGACAGTGAACACTGAAGCTTTCTTT. The full variable domain, with the rest looked up from reference TRBV5-5 and TRBJ1-1, is DAGVTQSPTHLIKTRGQQVTLRCSPISGHKSVSWYQQVLGQGPQFIFQYYEKEERGRGNFPDRFSARQFPNYSSELNVNALLLGDSALYLCASSFPGTVNTEAFFGQGTRLTVV.

This clone has a handful of counts. The chain recombines TRBV4-1 with TRBJ2-4; maybe TRBD1 (6 bases). Trimming took 8 bases from V and 5 from J, leaving 16 bases between them. The CDR3 loop spans 14 amino acids. Per the germline V gene, CDR1 is MGHRA and CDR2 is YSYEKL. CDR3 nucleotide sequence: TGCGCCAGCGCGAAGGGGGATCGACAAAACATTCAGTACTTC. As protein: CASAKGDRQNIQYF.

This clone was observed once. The V call is TRBV5-6, the J call TRBJ1-2; TRBD1 aligns across 9 bases. The CDR3 consists of 14 residues. The germline CDR1 and CDR2 sequences are SGHDT and YYEEEE. Trimming took 4 bases from V and 6 from J; bases not matched to a gene: 7. The CDR3 DNA sequence: TGTGCCAGCAGCAACGGGGACAGGGTGGATGGCTACACCTTC. Translated, it gives CASSNGDRVDGYTF.

The chain links TRBV6-6 to TRBJ2-5; no firm D call. The CDR3 consists of 12 residues. The germline CDR1 and CDR2 sequences are MNHNY and SVGAGI (reference sequence). Trimming took 2 bases from V and 2 from J, leaving 3 bases between them. The CDR3 loop is CASSYSQETQYF. The CDR3 nucleotides read TGTGCCAGCAGTTACAGTCAAGAGACCCAGTACTTC.

This chain uses TRBV6-5 with TRBJ1-5; 9 bases line up with TRBD1. Germline V gives CDR1 MNHEY, CDR2 SVGAGI. The junction had 5 bases not matched to a gene; V was cut back by 6 bases and J by 2 bases. This CDR3 has 15 amino acids. In nucleotides, the CDR3 is TGTGCCAGCAGCCGGGACAGGGCCGGCAATCAGCCCCAGCATTTT. This sequence encodes CASSRDRAGNQPQHF.

This chain uses TRBV27 with TRBJ2-5; 11 positions agree with TRBD1. Germline CDR1 and CDR2: MNHEY and SMNVEV (reference sequence). The V segment lost 5 bases and the J segment 1 base; nucleotides outside the gene matches: 3. This CDR3 contains 15 residues. The DNA of the CDR3 is TGTGCCAGCAGTATTGGGACAGGGGGCCAAGAGACCCAGTACTTC. This encodes CASSIGTGGQETQYF.

The chain links TRBV2 to TRBJ2-5, with 10 bases identical to TRBD1. The DNA end lines up better with TRBJ2-7; the J call may be wrong. CDR1 is SNHLY and CDR2 is FYNNEI in the germline V gene. The CDR3 has 15 amino acids. As DNA, the CDR3 is TGTGCCAGCAGATCAAGGGGAGGGACAGGGGCCGAGCAGTACTTC. It translates to CASRSRGGTGAEQYF.

The chain combines TRBV2 with TRBJ2-7; D unclear. V was clipped by 6 bases and J by 4 bases, with 10 bases between them. Germline assignment: CDR1 SNHLY and CDR2 FYNNEI. There are 12 residues in the CDR3. The CDR3 DNA is TGTGCCAGCAGGCGCGACACATACGAGCAGTACTTC. Translating it yields CASRRDTYEQYF.

The chain recombines TRBV5-8 with TRBJ2-1; the D gene is possibly TRBD1 (5 bases). This CDR3 contains 15 residues. Per germline, CDR1 SGHTS and CDR2 YDEGEE. Trimming took 2 bases from V and 3 from J, leaving 12 bases between them. Here the CDR3 DNA reads TGTGCCAGCAGCTTAGGGGCTAGAATCTACAATGAGCAGTTCTTC. This translates into CASSLGARIYNEQFF.

This chain connects TRBV25-1 to TRBJ2-7, with TRBD1 matching 9 bases. Germline loops: CDR1 MGHDK, CDR2 SYGVNS. The CDR3 runs to 15 residues. The V gene end was trimmed by 3 bases and the J gene end by 6 bases; junction bases not matched to a gene: 9. In nucleotides, the CDR3 is TGTGCCAGCAGTGACCTACGGACAGGGGAAGGCGAGCAGTACTTC. It encodes CASSDLRTGEGEQYF.

The V gene is TRBV28, the J gene TRBJ1-2; D call uncertain. Germline CDR1 MDHEN, CDR2 SYDVKM. The V end lost 5 bases, the J end lost 0 bases, and 7 bases lay between the germline ends. The CDR3 extends over 13 amino acids. In DNA, the CDR3 is TGTGCCAGCAGTCAGACACCTAACTATGGCTACACCTTC. Translation: CASSQTPNYGYTF.

The chain is built from TRBV7-2 and TRBJ2-7; no clear D. Trimming pared 5 bases from V and 3 bases from J, leaving 11 bases between. CDR3 length equals 13 residues. Germline values: CDR1 SGHTA, CDR2 FQGNSA. The CDR3 sequence: CASSGFPHYEQYF. The CDR3 bases are TGTGCCAGCAGCGGGTTCCCCCACTACGAGCAGTACTTC.

The chain has TRBV4-3 and TRBJ2-5; no clear D gene. There are 13 residues in the CDR3. V was cut by 0 bases and J by 5 bases, with 7 bases left in between. Germline V gene sequence: CDR1 LGHNA, CDR2 YSLEER. The CDR3 coding sequence is TGCGCCAGCAGCCAAGATACGGAGGAGACCCAGTACTTC. Amino acids: CASSQDTEETQYF.

The gene calls are TRBV6-4 and TRBJ2-7, with a possible D match to TRBD1 (6 bases). Trimming stripped 4 bases from V and 4 bases from J, with 23 bases between. Germline V CDR1 and CDR2: MRHNA, SNTAGT. The CDR3 covers 17 residues. DNA for the CDR3: TGTGCCAGCAGTGCAGAGGGGGTTTATGGTTTAAGGTACGAGCAGTACTTC. Translation gives CASSAEGVYGLRYEQYF.

The V call is TRBV11-2, the J call TRBJ2-7; 9 nucleotides match TRBD1. The CDR3 consists of 15 residues. Trimming cost V 5 bases and J 0 bases; bases outside gene matches: 5. The germline gives CDR1 SGHAT, CDR2 FQNNGV. CDR3 nucleotide sequence: TGTGCCAGCAGCGCTGGACAGGGGAGCTCCTACGAGCAGTACTTC. Translating it yields CASSAGQGSSYEQYF.

The CDR3 here is CAIRADRGLNTEAFF. CDR3 coding DNA: TGTGCCATCAGGGCGGACAGGGGACTGAACACTGAAGCTTTCTTT. This chain uses TRBV10-3 with TRBJ1-1; 9 nucleotides agree with TRBD1. This CDR3 is 15 amino acids long. Germline V gives CDR1 ENHRY, CDR2 SYGVKD. V gave up 6 bases and J gave up 0 bases; unmatched junction bases: 5.

The V call is TRBV28, the J call TRBJ2-7, with a weak D call TRBD2 (5 bases). Germline V lookup: CDR1 MDHEN, CDR2 SYDVKM. Between the trimmed V and J ends, which lost 8 bases and 2 bases, there was a span of 7 bases. There are 11 residues in the CDR3. The CDR3 DNA is TGTGCCAGCTACGGGACCTACGAGCAGTACTTC. This gives the protein CASYGTYEQYF.

The V call is TRBV6-6, the J call TRBJ1-2; D not resolved. Germline CDR1 MNHNY, CDR2 SVGAGI (reference sequence). With 10 bases removed from V and 0 bases from J, the gap between germline ends came to 12 bases. This CDR3 contains 13 residues. The CDR3 DNA follows: TGTGCCACCGCCCGTTTAGCTAACTATGGCTACACCTTC. Translated, it gives CATARLANYGYTF.

The CDR3 protein is CASSLGFYSNEQFF. CDR3 sequence (DNA): TGTGCCAGCAGCTTAGGTTTCTATTCCAATGAGCAGTTCTTC. The rearrangement joins TRBV11-2 to TRBJ2-1; no clear D. Germline CDR1 reads SGHAT; CDR2 reads FQNNGV. V was cut by 1 base and J by 6 bases, with 10 bases left in between. CDR3 length: 14 amino acids.

This clone was counted once. V usage is TRBV5-1 and J usage is TRBJ1-4, with 9 bases aligning to TRBD1. V shed 4 bases, J shed 7 bases, and the junction held 5 bases outside the gene matches. Germline V lookup: CDR1 SGHRS, CDR2 YFSETQ. CDR3 length: 14 amino acids. As DNA, the CDR3 is TGCGCCAGCAGCCTGACAGGGGGAGCTGAAAAACTGTTTTTT. Residues: CASSLTGGAEKLFF.

This clone was observed a handful of times. The chain carries TRBV19 and TRBJ2-3; 12 bases map to TRBD1. CDR3 length equals 14 residues. V lost 7 bases and J lost 4; bases outside the gene matches: 3. Germline assignment: CDR1 LNHDA and CDR2 SQIVND (reference sequence). The CDR3 reads CASTGTGGADTQYF. The CDR3 DNA reads as TGTGCCAGTACCGGGACAGGGGGCGCAGATACGCAGTATTTT.

The gene calls are TRBV7-2 and TRBJ2-5; TRBD2 is a possible D gene (5 bases). The germline V gene has CDR1 SGHTA and CDR2 FQGNSA. The CDR3 has 14 amino acids. Trimming pared 5 bases from V and 5 bases from J, leaving 15 bases between. The CDR3 DNA is TGTGCCAGCAGCATGAACTCGGGCGGGGAGACCCAGTACTTC. The encoded protein is CASSMNSGGETQYF.

The chain combines TRBV11-1 with TRBJ1-1, with D unresolved. The CDR3 covers 12 residues. Germline V gene lookup returns CDR1 SGHAT and CDR2 FQDESV (reference sequence). The ends were cut back, 1 base at V and 4 bases at J, with 4 bases in the middle. The CDR3 nucleotides are TGTGCCAGCAGCTTAGTAGGCACTGAAGCTTTCTTT. Amino acid sequence: CASSLVGTEAFF.

Here the CDR3 reads CASSRGSAHNEQFF. DNA for the CDR3: TGTGCCAGCAGTCGGGGGAGTGCCCACAATGAGCAGTTCTTC. V and J are TRBV14 and TRBJ2-1, with D perhaps TRBD2 (6 bases). The V end lost 6 bases, the J end lost 5 bases, and 14 bases lay between the germline ends. The CDR3 sequence is 14 residues long. In germline, CDR1 is SGHDN, CDR2 FVKESK.

This chain connects TRBV4-3 to TRBJ1-5; D might be TRBD1 (5 bases). The CDR3 totals 15 residues. Germline lookup yields CDR1 LGHNA and CDR2 YSLEER. Trimming removed 1 base at V and 7 bases at J, with 14 bases between. The CDR3 DNA is TGCGCCAGCAGCCAAGGAGCCCCAGGGAACCAGCCCCAGCATTTT. Translating gives CASSQGAPGNQPQHF.

The chain has TRBV18 and TRBJ1-2; 8 bases align to TRBD1. The trim removed 4 bases at V and 5 bases at J, leaving 6 bases unmatched. The CDR3 is made up of 14 amino acids. Germline CDR1 is KGHSH and CDR2 is LQKENI. CDR3 sequence: CASSLDRGPYGYTF. DNA of the CDR3: TGTGCCAGCTCACTAGACAGGGGCCCGTATGGCTACACCTTC.

The genes are TRBV7-9 and TRBJ1-5; D is possibly TRBD1 (5 bases). V shed 5 bases and J shed 5 bases, with 13 bases lying between them. This CDR3 comprises 14 residues. CDR1 is SEHNR and CDR2 is FQNEAQ in the germline V gene (reference sequence). The CDR3 DNA sequence: TGTGCCAGCAGCAACACAGGCACCCATCAGCCCCAGCATTTT. Amino acid sequence: CASSNTGTHQPQHF.